The 27 T cell receptor beta chains below come from one sample, sequenced in a study of blood T cell repertoires in COVID-19. Clones were read by immunoSEQ multiplex PCR, and TCRdb kept only the in-frame ones, dropping some. This sample has about 300,000 clones, with 85% to 90% found just once. The specimen was peripheral blood. The receptors originated from a woman between 45 and 65 years old with COVID-19, enrolled during active disease.

The V and J genes are TRBV12-3 or TRBV12-4 and TRBJ1-6; D not certain. The germline V and J ends were trimmed by 3 bases and 15 bases, with 12 bases remaining between them. This CDR3 region has 12 residues. CDR3 sequence (DNA): TGTGCCAGCAGTTTTTCGGAGCGAAACCTCCACTTT. Protein: CASSFSERNLHF.

This chain connects TRBV30 to TRBJ1-3; 8 bases align to TRBD1. The CDR3 has 16 amino acids. Germline V CDR1 and CDR2: GTSNPN, SVGIG (reference sequence). With V trimmed by 2 bases and J by 0 bases, 6 bases remained unmatched. This chain's CDR3 is CAWSSRTGYSGNTIYF. The CDR3 coding sequence is TGTGCCTGGAGTTCGCGGACAGGGTACTCTGGAAACACCATATATTTT. The whole variable domain, filled in from reference TRBV30 and TRBJ1-3, reads SQTIHQWPATLVQPVGSPLSLECTVEGTSNPNLYWYRQAAGRGLQLLFYSVGIGQISSEVPQNLSASRPQDRQFILSSKKLLLSDSGFYLCAWSSRTGYSGNTIYFGEGSWLTVV.

The genes are TRBV6-4 and TRBJ1-4, with D possibly TRBD1 on 5 matching bases. Trimming pared 2 bases from V and 3 bases from J, leaving 10 bases between. The CDR3 covers 15 residues. Per the germline V gene, CDR1 is MRHNA and CDR2 is SNTAGT. The CDR3 sequence: CASSDRGTANEKLFF. The CDR3 DNA is TGTGCCAGCAGTGACAGGGGTACGGCTAATGAAAAACTGTTTTTT.

This chain joins TRBV23-1 and TRBJ2-1; D uncertain. TRBV23-1 is an ORF for which the function is uncertain. Trimming removed 0 bases at V and 7 bases at J, with 10 bases between. The CDR3 runs to 14 residues. The CDR3 region is CASSQSSVSNEQFF. As DNA, the CDR3 is TGCGCCAGCAGTCAATCCTCCGTATCTAATGAGCAGTTCTTC.

This clone appeared a single time. CDR3 nucleotides: TGTGCCAGCAGCTTCGAAGGGGGCTACGAGCAGTACTTC. This encodes CASSFEGGYEQYF. The V and J genes are TRBV7-2 and TRBJ2-7; TRBD1 is a possible D gene (6 bases). V dropped 3 bases and J dropped 3 bases, with 9 bases sitting between them. The CDR3 length is 13 residues. The germline V gene has CDR1 SGHTA and CDR2 FQGNSA.

The chain uses TRBV27 and TRBJ1-2; D is uncertain. V was clipped by 2 bases and J by 1 base, with 11 bases between them. CDR1 MNHEY and CDR2 SMNVEV come from the germline V gene (reference sequence). This CDR3 is 15 amino acids long. CDR3 DNA sequence: TGTGCCAGCAGTTTAAATCCCTCTATTAACTATGGCTACACCTTC. The encoded protein is CASSLNPSINYGYTF.

The J gene is TRBJ1-1, the V gene TRBV7-9, with D unclear. V was clipped by 9 bases and J by 0 bases, with 17 bases between them. Looked up from germline, CDR1 is SEHNR and CDR2 is FQNEAQ (reference sequence). This CDR3 is built from 15 residues. DNA for the CDR3: TGTGCCAGTGAACGACTTCAGCCCATGAACACTGAAGCTTTCTTT. Its translation is CASERLQPMNTEAFF.

The chain carries TRBV29-1 and TRBJ1-1; 7 bases align to TRBD1. Germline V gives CDR1 SQVTM, CDR2 ANQGSEA. Trimming cost V 6 bases and J 0 bases; bases outside gene matches: 7. The CDR3 extends over 14 amino acids. CDR3 bases: TGCAGCGTCGTGGGACAGCTCATGAACACTGAAGCTTTCTTT. Translated: CSVVGQLMNTEAFF.

V is TRBV10-3 and J is TRBJ1-5; the D gene is possibly TRBD1 (5 bases). The V and J ends lost 0 bases and 0 bases respectively, with 9 bases between them. Germline CDR1 is ENHRY and CDR2 is SYGVKD. This CDR3 spans 16 amino acids. As DNA, the CDR3 is TGTGCCATCAGTGAGTCTAGGGGTGGTAGCAATCAGCCCCAGCATTTT. Its protein is CAISESRGGSNQPQHF.

The rearrangement links TRBV5-1 to TRBJ2-7; 8 nucleotides align to TRBD2. Germline V CDR1 and CDR2: SGHRS, YFSETQ. With 0 bases clipped from V and 3 bases from J, the junction kept 5 bases outside the gene matches. CDR3 length: 15 residues. In nucleotides, the CDR3 is TGCGCCAGCAGCTTGGCCGCCGGGGGGGTCTACGAGCAGTACTTC. Protein sequence: CASSLAAGGVYEQYF.

J is TRBJ2-2 and V is TRBV24-1; D gene ambiguous. V dropped 4 bases and J dropped 4 bases, with 9 bases sitting between them. Per germline, CDR1 KGHDR and CDR2 SFDVKD. This CDR3 is built from 14 residues. CDR3 sequence (DNA): TGTGCCACCAGTGACCCGACGGGCACCGGGGAGCTGTTTTTT. It yields the protein CATSDPTGTGELFF.

The chain employs TRBV11-2 and TRBJ1-1; possibly TRBD1 for D (5 bases). This CDR3 comprises 14 residues. V lost 3 bases and J 0 bases, leaving 8 bases between the germline ends. In germline, CDR1 is SGHAT, CDR2 FQNNGV. The CDR3 region is CASSLGLLNTEAFF. The CDR3, as DNA: TGTGCCAGCAGCTTGGGACTACTGAACACTGAAGCTTTCTTT. Looking up the rest from reference TRBV11-2 and TRBJ1-1 gives the full variable domain: EAGVAQSPRYKIIEKRQSVAFWCNPISGHATLYWYQQILGQGPKLLIQFQNNGVVDDSQLPKDRFSAERLKGVDSTLKIQPAKLEDSAVYLCASSLGLLNTEAFFGQGTRLTVV.

The genes are TRBV12-3 or TRBV12-4 and TRBJ2-2; D gene uncertain. There are 12 residues in the CDR3. V dropped 6 bases and J dropped 6 bases, with 8 bases sitting between them. CDR3 sequence reads: CASRSRAGELFF. The CDR3 nucleotides read TGTGCCAGCAGATCCCGCGCCGGGGAGCTGTTTTTT.

The CDR3 DNA reads as TGTGCCAGCAGCTTAGGGGCGTCGACCGGGGAGCTGTTTTTT. As protein: CASSLGASTGELFF. The chain recombines TRBV7-6 with TRBJ2-2; unclear D gene. The V gene lost 1 base and the J gene lost 5 bases, with 8 bases spanning the gap. The germline V gene encodes CDR1 SGHVS and CDR2 FNYEAQ. This CDR3 spans 14 amino acids. The full variable domain, in which reference TRBV7-6 and TRBJ2-2 provide the parts outside the CDR3, is GAGVSQSPRYKVTKRGQDVALRCDPISGHVSLYWYRQALGQGPEFLTYFNYEAQQDKSGLPNDRFSAERPEGSISTLTIQRTEQRDSAMYRCASSLGASTGELFFGEGSRLTVL.

The chain uses TRBV7-2 and TRBJ1-5, with unresolved D. V was clipped by 6 bases and J by 0 bases, with 9 bases between them. The germline gives CDR1 SGHTA, CDR2 FQGNSA. The CDR3 covers 14 residues. CDR3 sequence reads: CASSSSFSNQPQHF. The CDR3 DNA sequence: TGTGCCAGCAGTTCGAGTTTTAGCAATCAGCCCCAGCATTTT.

V is TRBV7-2 and J is TRBJ1-1; TRBD1 might be the D (6 bases). Germline lookup yields CDR1 SGHTA and CDR2 FQGNSA. V gave up 3 bases and J gave up 1 base, with 12 bases separating them. The CDR3 loop spans 15 amino acids. This chain's CDR3 is CASSLYRASNTEAFF. In nucleotides, the CDR3 is TGTGCCAGCAGCTTGTACAGGGCGTCGAACACTGAAGCTTTCTTT.

The V and J genes are TRBV18 and TRBJ1-3; tentative D call: TRBD1 (5 bases). Germline lookup yields CDR1 KGHSH and CDR2 LQKENI. CDR3 size: 14 residues. Trimming took 0 bases from V and 3 from J, leaving 6 bases between them. CDR3 nucleotide sequence: TGTGCCAGCTCACCACCAGGGGTTGGAAACACCATATATTTT. It specifies CASSPPGVGNTIYF.

A few counts support this clone. This chain joins TRBV11-3 and TRBJ1-2; no reliable D call. This CDR3 has 12 amino acids. CDR1 and CDR2 from the germline V gene are SGHNT and YENEEA. Trimming stripped 4 bases from V and 8 bases from J, with 11 bases between. For the CDR3, the DNA is TGTGCCAGCAGCTCACTGCGGGCGGGCTACACCTTC. Translating gives CASSSLRAGYTF. The whole variable domain, filled in from reference TRBV11-3 and TRBJ1-2, reads EAGVVQSPRYKIIEKKQPVAFWCNPISGHNTLYWYLQNLGQGPELLIRYENEEAVDDSQLPKDRFSAERLKGVDSTLKIQPAELGDSAVYLCASSSLRAGYTFGSGTRLTVV.

This CDR3 reads CAWTPTTRGYEQYF. The CDR3 coding sequence is TGTGCCTGGACGCCTACGACTCGAGGGTACGAGCAGTACTTC. The genes are TRBV30 and TRBJ2-7; D may be TRBD2 (5 bases). CDR1 and CDR2 (germline): GTSNPN, SVGIG (reference sequence). The CDR3 consists of 14 residues. V lost 4 bases and J 4 bases, leaving 17 bases between the germline ends.

V usage is TRBV5-1 and J usage is TRBJ1-2; tentatively, D is TRBD1 (5 bases). The CDR3 is 14 residues long. Trimming took 0 bases from V and 3 from J, leaving 9 bases between them. CDR1 SGHRS and CDR2 YFSETQ come from the germline V gene. CDR3 bases: TGCGCCAGCAGCTTGGGGGGCTCTGACTATGGCTACACCTTC. It specifies CASSLGGSDYGYTF.

This chain uses TRBV2 with TRBJ2-3; a possible D gene is TRBD2 (5 bases). The CDR3 is made up of 13 amino acids. Per germline, CDR1 SNHLY and CDR2 FYNNEI. Deletions cut 9 bases from V and 0 bases from J, with 10 bases between. CDR3 bases: TGTGCCAGTGTAGCGTCTAGCACAGATACGCAGTATTTT. Encoded protein: CASVASSTDTQYF.

V gene TRBV10-3 combines with J gene TRBJ2-1, with 10 bases that match TRBD1. CDR1 is ENHRY and CDR2 is SYGVKD in the germline V gene. With V trimmed by 0 bases and J by 4 bases, 3 bases remained unmatched. The CDR3 sequence is 16 residues long. CDR3 coding DNA: TGTGCCATCAGTGAGTCGGGACAGGGGAATTACAATGAGCAGTTCTTC. Translated: CAISESGQGNYNEQFF.

The chain employs TRBV7-9 and TRBJ1-2; 8 bases match TRBD1. The CDR3 contains 15 residues. Germline V gene sequence: CDR1 SEHNR, CDR2 FQNEAQ (reference sequence). V dropped 5 bases and J dropped 4; count of bases not matched to a gene: 9. The CDR3 spells CASSLTDRVVYGYTF. DNA of the CDR3: TGTGCCAGCAGCCTCACGGACAGGGTGGTCTATGGCTACACCTTC.

In its sample, this clone was seen a few times. The chain uses TRBV29-1 and TRBJ1-2, with 9 bases aligning to TRBD1. The CDR3 runs to 13 residues. Trimming cost V 7 bases and J 4 bases; bases outside gene matches: 7. CDR1 SQVTM and CDR2 ANQGSEA come from the germline V gene. The CDR3 bases are TGCAGCGCTACGGGACAGGGATCCTATGGCTACACCTTC. Residues: CSATGQGSYGYTF.

The V and J genes are TRBV19 and TRBJ1-2; TRBD1 agrees at 10 bases. The CDR3 is 13 amino acids. Trimming at V came to 3 bases and at J to 8 bases, leaving 3 bases not matched to a gene. Germline values: CDR1 LNHDA, CDR2 SQIVND (reference sequence). CDR3 residues: CASSMGQGRGYTF. As DNA, the CDR3 is TGTGCCAGTAGTATGGGACAGGGGAGAGGCTACACCTTC.

V is TRBV30 and J is TRBJ1-1, with D uncertain. Trimming removed 2 bases at V and 11 bases at J, with 18 bases between. CDR3 length equals 13 residues. The germline gives CDR1 GTSNPN, CDR2 SVGIG (reference sequence). The CDR3 sequence is CAWSRPPSRLAFF. CDR3 sequence (DNA): TGTGCCTGGAGTAGACCCCCATCCCGACTTGCTTTCTTT.

The rearrangement uses TRBV19 and TRBJ2-5; 10 nucleotides match TRBD2. Germline lookup yields CDR1 LNHDA and CDR2 SQIVND (reference sequence). The CDR3 sequence is 15 residues long. J gave up 5 bases and V 1 base, and 4 bases lay outside the gene matches. The CDR3 reads CASSIASGSRETQYF. The CDR3 nucleotides are TGTGCCAGTAGTATAGCTAGCGGGAGTCGGGAGACCCAGTACTTC.